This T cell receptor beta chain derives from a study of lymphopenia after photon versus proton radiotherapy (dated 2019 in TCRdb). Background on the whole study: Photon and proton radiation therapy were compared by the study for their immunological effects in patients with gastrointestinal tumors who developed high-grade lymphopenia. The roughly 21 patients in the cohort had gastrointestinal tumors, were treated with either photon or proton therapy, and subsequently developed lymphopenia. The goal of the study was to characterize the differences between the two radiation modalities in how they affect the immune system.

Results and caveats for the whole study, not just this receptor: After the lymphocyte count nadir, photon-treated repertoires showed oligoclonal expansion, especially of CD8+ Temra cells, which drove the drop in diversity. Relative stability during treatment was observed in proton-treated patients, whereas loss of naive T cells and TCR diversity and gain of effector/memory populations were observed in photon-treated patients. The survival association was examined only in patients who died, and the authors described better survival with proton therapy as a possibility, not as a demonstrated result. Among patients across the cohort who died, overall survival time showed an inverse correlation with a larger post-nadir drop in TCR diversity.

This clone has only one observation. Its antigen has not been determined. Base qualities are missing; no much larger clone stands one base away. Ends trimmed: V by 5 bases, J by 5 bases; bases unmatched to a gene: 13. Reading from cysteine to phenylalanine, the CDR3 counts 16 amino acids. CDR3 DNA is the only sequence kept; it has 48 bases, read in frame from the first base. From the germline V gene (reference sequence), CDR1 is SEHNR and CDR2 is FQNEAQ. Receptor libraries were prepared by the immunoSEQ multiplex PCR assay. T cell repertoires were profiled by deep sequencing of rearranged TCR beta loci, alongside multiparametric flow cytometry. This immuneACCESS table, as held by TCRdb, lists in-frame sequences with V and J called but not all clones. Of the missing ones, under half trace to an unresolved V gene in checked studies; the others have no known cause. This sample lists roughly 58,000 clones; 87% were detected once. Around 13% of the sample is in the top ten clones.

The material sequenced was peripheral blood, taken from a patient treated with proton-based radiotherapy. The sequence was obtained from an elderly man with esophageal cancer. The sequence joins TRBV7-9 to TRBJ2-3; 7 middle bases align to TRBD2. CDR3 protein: CASSLGGGVGGDTQYF. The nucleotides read TGTGCCAGCAGCCTCGGCGGGGGTGTCGGAGGAGATACGCAGTATTTT.